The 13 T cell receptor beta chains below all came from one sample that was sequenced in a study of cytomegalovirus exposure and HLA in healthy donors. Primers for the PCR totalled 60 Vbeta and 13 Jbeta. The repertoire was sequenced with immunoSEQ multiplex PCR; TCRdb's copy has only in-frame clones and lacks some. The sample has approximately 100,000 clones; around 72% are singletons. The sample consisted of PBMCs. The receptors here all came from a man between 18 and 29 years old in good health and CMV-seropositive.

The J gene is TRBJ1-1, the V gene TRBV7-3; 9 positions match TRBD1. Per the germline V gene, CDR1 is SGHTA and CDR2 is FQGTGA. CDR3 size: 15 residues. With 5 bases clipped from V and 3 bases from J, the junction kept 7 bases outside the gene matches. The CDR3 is CASSPLDRGDTEAFF. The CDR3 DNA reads TGTGCCAGCAGCCCCCTTGACAGGGGGGACACTGAAGCTTTCTTT.

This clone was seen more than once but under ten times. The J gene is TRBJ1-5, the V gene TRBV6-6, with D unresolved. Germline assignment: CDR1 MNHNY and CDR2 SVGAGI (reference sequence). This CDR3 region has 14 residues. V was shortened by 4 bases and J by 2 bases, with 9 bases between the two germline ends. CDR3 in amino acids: CASSSTGGNQPQHF. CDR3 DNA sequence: TGTGCCAGCAGTTCCACCGGAGGCAATCAGCCCCAGCATTTT.

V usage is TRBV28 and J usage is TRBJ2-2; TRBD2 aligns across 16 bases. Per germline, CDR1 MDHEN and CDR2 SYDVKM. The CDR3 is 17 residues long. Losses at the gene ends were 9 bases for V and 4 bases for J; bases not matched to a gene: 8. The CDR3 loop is CASTGTSGGAATGELFF. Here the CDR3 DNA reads TGTGCCAGTACCGGGACTAGCGGGGGGGCGGCCACCGGGGAGCTGTTTTTT.

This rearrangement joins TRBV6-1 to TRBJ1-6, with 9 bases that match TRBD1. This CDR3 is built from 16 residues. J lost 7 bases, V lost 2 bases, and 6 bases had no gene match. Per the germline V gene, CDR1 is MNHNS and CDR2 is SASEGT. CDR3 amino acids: CASSELHGQGNSPLHF. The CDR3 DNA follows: TGTGCCAGCAGTGAACTTCATGGACAGGGGAATTCACCCCTCCACTTT.

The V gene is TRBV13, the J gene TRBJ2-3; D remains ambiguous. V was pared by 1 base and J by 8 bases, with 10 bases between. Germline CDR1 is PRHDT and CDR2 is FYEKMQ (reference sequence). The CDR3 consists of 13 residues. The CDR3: CASSLATDGTQYF. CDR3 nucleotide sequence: TGTGCCAGCAGCTTAGCGACTGACGGTACGCAGTATTTT.

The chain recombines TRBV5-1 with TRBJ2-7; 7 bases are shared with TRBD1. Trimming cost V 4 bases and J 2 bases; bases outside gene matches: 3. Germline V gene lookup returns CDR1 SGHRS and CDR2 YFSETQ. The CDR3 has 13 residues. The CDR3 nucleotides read TGCGCCAGCAGCCAGACAGGGACCTACGAGCAGTACTTC. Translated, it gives CASSQTGTYEQYF.

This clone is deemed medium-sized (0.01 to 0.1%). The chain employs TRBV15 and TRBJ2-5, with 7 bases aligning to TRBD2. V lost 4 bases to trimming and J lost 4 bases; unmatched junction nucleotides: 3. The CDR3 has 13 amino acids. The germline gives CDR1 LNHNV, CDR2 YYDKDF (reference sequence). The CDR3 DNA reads TGTGCCACCAGCAATTGGGGGGGAGAGACCCAGTACTTC. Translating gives CATSNWGGETQYF.

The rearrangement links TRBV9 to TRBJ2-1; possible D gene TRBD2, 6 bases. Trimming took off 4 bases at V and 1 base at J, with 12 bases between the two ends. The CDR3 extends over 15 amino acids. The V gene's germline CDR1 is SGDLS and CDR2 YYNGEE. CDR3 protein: CASSPSGGSYNEQFF. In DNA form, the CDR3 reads TGTGCCAGCAGCCCATCCGGGGGATCCTACAATGAGCAGTTCTTC.

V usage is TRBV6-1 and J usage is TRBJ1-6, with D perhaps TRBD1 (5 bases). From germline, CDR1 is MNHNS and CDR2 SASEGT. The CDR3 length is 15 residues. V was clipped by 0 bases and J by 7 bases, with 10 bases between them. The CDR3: CASSEARVPNSPLHF. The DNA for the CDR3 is TGTGCCAGCAGTGAAGCCAGGGTCCCGAATTCACCCCTCCACTTT.

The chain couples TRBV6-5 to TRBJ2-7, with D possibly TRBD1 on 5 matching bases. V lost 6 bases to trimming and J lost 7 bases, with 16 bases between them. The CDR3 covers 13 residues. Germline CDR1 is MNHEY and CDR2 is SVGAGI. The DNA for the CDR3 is TGTGCCAGCAGGCCCGATGGGGCCTGGGAGCAGTACTTC. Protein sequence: CASRPDGAWEQYF.

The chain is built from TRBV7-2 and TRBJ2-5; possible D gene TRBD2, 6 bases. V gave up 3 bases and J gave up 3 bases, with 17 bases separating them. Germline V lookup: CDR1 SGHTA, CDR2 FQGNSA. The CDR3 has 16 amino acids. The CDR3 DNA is TGTGCCAGCAGCTTGTTTGGAAGCGGAGGGAAAGAGACCCAGTACTTC. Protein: CASSLFGSGGKETQYF.

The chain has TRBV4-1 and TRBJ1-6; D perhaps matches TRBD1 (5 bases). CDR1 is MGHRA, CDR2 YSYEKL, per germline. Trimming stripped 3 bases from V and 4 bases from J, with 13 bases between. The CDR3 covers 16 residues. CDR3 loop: CASSHVPQGYNSPLHF. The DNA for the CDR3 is TGCGCCAGCAGCCACGTCCCCCAGGGTTATAATTCACCCCTCCACTTT.

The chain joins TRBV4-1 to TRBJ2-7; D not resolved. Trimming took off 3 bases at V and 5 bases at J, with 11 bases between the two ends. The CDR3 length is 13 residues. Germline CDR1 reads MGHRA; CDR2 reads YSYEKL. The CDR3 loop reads CASSQVGTNEQYF. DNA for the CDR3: TGCGCCAGCAGCCAGGTCGGTACGAACGAGCAGTACTTC.